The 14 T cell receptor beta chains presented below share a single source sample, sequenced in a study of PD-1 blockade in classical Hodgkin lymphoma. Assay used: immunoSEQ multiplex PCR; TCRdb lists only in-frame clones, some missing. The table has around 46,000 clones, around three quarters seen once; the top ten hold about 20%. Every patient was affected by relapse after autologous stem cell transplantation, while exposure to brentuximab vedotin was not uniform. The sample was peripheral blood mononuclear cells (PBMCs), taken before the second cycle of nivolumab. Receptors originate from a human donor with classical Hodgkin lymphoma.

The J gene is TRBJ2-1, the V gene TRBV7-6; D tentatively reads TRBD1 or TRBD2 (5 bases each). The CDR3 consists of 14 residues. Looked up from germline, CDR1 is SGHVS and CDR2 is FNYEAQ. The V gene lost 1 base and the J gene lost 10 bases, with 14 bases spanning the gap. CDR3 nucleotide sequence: TGTGCCAGCAGCTTAGGGACTGGGGCTCTAGAGCAGTTCTTC. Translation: CASSLGTGALEQFF.

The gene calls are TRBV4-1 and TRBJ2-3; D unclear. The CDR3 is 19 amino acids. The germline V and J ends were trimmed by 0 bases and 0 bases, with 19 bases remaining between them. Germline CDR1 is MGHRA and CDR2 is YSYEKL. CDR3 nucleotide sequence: TGCGCCAGCAGCCAAGATGCTCTTTTCCCCATGGGCAGCACAGATACGCAGTATTTT. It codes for CASSQDALFPMGSTDTQYF.

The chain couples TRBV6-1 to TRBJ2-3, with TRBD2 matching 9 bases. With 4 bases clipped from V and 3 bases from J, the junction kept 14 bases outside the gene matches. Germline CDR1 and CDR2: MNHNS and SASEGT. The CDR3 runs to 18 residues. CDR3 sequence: CASSGTSVQAVGTDTQYF. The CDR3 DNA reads TGTGCCAGCAGTGGGACTAGCGTACAGGCGGTAGGGACAGATACGCAGTATTTT.

Here the CDR3 DNA reads TGTGCCAGCAGCTTGGGAATTCCAGATACGCAGTATTTT. Its translation: CASSLGIPDTQYF. The V and J genes are TRBV5-6 and TRBJ2-3; no firm D call. This CDR3 is 13 amino acids long. Germline V gene data show CDR1 as SGHDT and CDR2 as YYEEEE. Trimming cost V 0 bases and J 4 bases, with 6 bases left between them. The full variable domain, rest sourced from reference TRBV5-6 and TRBJ2-3, is DAGVTQSPTHLIKTRGQQVTLRCSPKSGHDTVSWYQQALGQGPQFIFQYYEEEERQRGNFPDRFSGHQFPNYSSELNVNALLLGDSALYLCASSLGIPDTQYFGPGTRLTVL.

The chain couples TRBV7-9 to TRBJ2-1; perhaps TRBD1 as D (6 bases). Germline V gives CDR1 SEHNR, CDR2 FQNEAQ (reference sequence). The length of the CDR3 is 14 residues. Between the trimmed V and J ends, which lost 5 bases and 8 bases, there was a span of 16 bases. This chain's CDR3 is CASSPGVGLDEQFF. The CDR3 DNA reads TGTGCCAGCAGCCCAGGGGTAGGGTTGGATGAGCAGTTCTTC.

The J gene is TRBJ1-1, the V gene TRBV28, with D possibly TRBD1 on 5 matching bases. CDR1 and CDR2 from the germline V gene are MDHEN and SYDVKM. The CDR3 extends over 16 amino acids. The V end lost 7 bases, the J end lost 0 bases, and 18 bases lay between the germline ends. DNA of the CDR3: TGTGCCAGCATCCTGGGGACGGATGAAATGAACACTGAAGCTTTCTTT. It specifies CASILGTDEMNTEAFF.

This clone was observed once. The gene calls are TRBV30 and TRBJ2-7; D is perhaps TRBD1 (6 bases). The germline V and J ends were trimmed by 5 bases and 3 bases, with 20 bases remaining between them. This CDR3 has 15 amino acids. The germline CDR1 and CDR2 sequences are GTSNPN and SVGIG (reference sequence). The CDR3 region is CAWSDEGRGNYEQYF. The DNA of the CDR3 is TGTGCCTGGTCCGATGAGGGCAGGGGCAACTACGAGCAGTACTTC.

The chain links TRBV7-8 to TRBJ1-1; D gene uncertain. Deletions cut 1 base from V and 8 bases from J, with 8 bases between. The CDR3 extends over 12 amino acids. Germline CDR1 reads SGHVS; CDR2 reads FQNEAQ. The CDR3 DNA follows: TGTGCCAGCAGCTTAGTAGAGTTAGAAGCTTTCTTT. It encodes CASSLVELEAFF.

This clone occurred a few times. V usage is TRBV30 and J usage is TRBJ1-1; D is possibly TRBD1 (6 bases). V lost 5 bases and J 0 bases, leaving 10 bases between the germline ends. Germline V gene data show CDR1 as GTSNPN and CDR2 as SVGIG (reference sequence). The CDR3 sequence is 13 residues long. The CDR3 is CAWVGQMNTEAFF. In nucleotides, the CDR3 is TGTGCCTGGGTCGGACAGATGAACACTGAAGCTTTCTTT.

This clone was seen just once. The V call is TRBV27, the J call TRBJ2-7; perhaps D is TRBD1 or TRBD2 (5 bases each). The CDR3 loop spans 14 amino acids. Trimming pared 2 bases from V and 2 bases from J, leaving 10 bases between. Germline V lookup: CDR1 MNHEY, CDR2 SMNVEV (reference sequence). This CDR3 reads CASSLRGPTYEQYF. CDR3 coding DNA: TGTGCCAGCAGTTTACGGGGCCCTACCTACGAGCAGTACTTC.

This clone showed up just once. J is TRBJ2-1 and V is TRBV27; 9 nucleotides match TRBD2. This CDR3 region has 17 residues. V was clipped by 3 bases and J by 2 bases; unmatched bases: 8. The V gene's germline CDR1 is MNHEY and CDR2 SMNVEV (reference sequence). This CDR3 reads CASSFLRGGPTYNEQFF. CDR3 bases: TGTGCCAGCAGTTTTCTGCGGGGGGGACCAACCTACAATGAGCAGTTCTTC.

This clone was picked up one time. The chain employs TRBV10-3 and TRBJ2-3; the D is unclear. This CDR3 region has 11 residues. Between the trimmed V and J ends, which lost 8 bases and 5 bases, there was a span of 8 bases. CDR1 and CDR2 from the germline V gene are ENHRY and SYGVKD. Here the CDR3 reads CAIAAGDTQYF. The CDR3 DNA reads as TGTGCCATCGCCGCAGGAGATACGCAGTATTTT.

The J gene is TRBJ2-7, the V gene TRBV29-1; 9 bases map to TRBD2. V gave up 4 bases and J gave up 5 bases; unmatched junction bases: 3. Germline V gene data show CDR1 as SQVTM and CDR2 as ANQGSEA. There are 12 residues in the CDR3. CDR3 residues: CSVVSGSDEQYF. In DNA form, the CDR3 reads TGCAGCGTTGTTAGCGGGAGTGACGAGCAGTACTTC.

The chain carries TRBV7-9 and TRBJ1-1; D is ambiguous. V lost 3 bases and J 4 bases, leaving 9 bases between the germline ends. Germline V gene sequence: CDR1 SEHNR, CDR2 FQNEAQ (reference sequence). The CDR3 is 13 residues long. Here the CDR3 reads CASSFQQATEAFF. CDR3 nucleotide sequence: TGTGCCAGCAGCTTCCAGCAAGCCACTGAAGCTTTCTTT.